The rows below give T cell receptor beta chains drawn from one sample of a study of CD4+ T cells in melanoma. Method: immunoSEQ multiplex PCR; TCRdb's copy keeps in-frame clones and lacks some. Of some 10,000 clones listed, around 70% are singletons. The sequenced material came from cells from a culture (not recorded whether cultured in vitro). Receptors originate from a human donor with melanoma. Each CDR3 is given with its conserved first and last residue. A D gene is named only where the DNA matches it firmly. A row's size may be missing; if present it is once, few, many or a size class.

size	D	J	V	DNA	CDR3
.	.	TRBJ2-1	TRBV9	TGTGCCAGCAGCATACACCGTCAGGGTCGTGGTCGCTCCTACAATGAGCAGTTCTTC	CASSIHRQGRGRSYNEQFF
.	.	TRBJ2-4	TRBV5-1	TGCGCCAGCAGCTTGGCCAGGGAACAAAACATTCAGTACTTC	CASSLAREQNIQYF
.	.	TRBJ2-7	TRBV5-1	TGCGCCAGCAGCCCAGATGGGGGGGCTGGCTACGAGCAGTACTTC	CASSPDGGAGYEQYF
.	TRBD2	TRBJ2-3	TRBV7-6	TGTGCCAGCAGCTTACCGCGGGTCGGGGGGGATCGCACAGATACGCAGTATTTT	CASSLPRVGGDRTDTQYF
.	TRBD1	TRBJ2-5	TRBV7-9	TGTGCCAGCAGCTCCCACAGGGGACGGAGAGGCCAAGAGACCCAGTACTTC	CASSSHRGRRGQETQYF
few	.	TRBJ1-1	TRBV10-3	TGTGCCATCAGTGATGCTGGGCCGTCGTTCACTGAAGCTTTCTTT	CAISDAGPSFTEAFF
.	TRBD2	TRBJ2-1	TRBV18	TGTGCCAGCTCAACCCTCGGGACTAGCGGGAGTGAGCAGTTCTTC	CASSTLGTSGSEQFF
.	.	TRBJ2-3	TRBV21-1	TGTGCCAGCAGCAAAGATGGCGCGGGGGTTGGCGATACGCAGTATTTT	CASSKDGAGVGDTQYF
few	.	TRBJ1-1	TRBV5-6	TGTGCCAGCAGCTTGTTTGCCAGGGAGAACACTGAAGCTTTCTTT	CASSLFARENTEAFF
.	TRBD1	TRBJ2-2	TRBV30	TGTGCCTGGAGTGTACAGGGGGTCACCGGGGAGCTGTTTTTT	CAWSVQGVTGELFF
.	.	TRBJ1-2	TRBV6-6	TGTGCCAGCAGTTTGTTCACACCAGGCTATGGCTACACCTTC	CASSLFTPGYGYTF
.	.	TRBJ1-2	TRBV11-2	TGTGCCAGCAGCTTAGCGTTCGACCCAGCCTATGGCTACACCTTC	CASSLAFDPAYGYTF
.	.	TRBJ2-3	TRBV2	TGTGCCAGCAAGACAGCTAGCACAGATACGCAGTATTTT	CASKTASTDTQYF
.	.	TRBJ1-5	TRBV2	TGTGCCAGCAAGCGGGCCCAAAATAGCAATCAGCCCCAGCATTTT	CASKRAQNSNQPQHF
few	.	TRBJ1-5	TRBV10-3	TGTGCCATCAGTGAGTCGGCAGGGAATCAGCCCCAGCATTTT	CAISESAGNQPQHF
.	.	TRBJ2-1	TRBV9	TGTGCCAGCAGCGATATAATAGGGGGGGGAGTTATAAGCTCCTACAATGAGCAGTTCTTC	CASSDIIGGGVISSYNEQFF
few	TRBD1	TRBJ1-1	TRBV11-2	TGTGCCAGCAGCCTGACAGGGCTGGTCACTGAAGCTTTCTTT	CASSLTGLVTEAFF
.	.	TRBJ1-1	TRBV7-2	TGTGCCAGCACCTTAGGGGGTCGCACTGAAGCTTTCTTT	CASTLGGRTEAFF
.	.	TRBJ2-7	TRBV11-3	TGTGCCAGCAGCCCCTTCAGCTCCTACGAGCAGTACTTC	CASSPFSSYEQYF
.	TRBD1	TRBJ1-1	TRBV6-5	TGTGCCAGCATATCCACAGGGGGCCGGACTGAAGCTTTCTTT	CASISTGGRTEAFF
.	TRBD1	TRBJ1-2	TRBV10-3	TGTGCCAGCAGTGAAGTACTCTGGGACAGGCTTTATGGCTACACCTTC	CASSEVLWDRLYGYTF
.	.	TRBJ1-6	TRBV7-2	TGTGCCAGCAGCTCCTTCGGACAGAATTCACCCCTCCACTTT	CASSSFGQNSPLHF
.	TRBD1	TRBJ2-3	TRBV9	TGTGCCAGCAGCAGACAAACAGGGGTAGTCGCAGATACGCAGTATTTT	CASSRQTGVVADTQYF
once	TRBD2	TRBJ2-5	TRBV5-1	TGCGCCAGCAGTACAAGACTAGCGGGGGGCTGGGAGACCCAGTACTTC	CASSTRLAGGWETQYF
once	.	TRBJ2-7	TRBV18	TGTGCCAGCTCACAGGGGCCGACCTACGAGCAGTACTTC	CASSQGPTYEQYF